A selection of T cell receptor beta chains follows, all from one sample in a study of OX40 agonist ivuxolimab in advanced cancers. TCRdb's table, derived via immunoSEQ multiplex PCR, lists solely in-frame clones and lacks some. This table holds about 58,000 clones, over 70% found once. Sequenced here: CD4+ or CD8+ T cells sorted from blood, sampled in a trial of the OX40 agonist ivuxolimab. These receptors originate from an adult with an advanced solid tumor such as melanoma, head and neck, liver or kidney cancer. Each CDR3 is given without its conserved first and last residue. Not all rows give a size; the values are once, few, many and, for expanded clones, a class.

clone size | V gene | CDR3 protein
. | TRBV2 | ASSDLQGSGKLF
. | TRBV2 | ASRVLAGVGNEQF
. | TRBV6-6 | ASLEANSNQPQH
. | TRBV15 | ATSRGDRAYAVEQY
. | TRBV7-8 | ASSSRVNGGTAF
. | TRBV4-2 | ASSPTPGDEWGYT
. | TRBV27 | ASSFSGGEGETQY
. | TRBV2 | ASRKGWEETQY
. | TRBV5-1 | ASSLAPSGNKETQY
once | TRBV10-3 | AISDPGTGETEAF
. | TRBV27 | ASSLTVTSPEAF
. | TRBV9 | ASSVGRGGEQF
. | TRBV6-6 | ASSYGQGRNYGYT
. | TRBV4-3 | ASSQLDLMGEVVDGYT
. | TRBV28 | ASSTTGQGNQPQH
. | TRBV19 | ASSVTTPTYEQY
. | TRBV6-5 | ASSPLAGRQF